Sequencing of this T cell receptor (beta chain) was carried out in a study of control samples from healthy donors and cancer patients. Sequenced by immunoSEQ multiplex PCR; TCRdb stores in-frame clones only, minus some. The repertoire holds roughly 120,000 clones, roughly 92% seen once, with 6.5% to 9% in the top ten. In germline, CDR1 is SGHTA, CDR2 FQGNSA. The CDR3 contains 14 residues. V was cut by 2 bases and J by 4 bases, with 9 bases left in between. The sequenced material came from blood. The V and J genes are TRBV7-2 and TRBJ1-3; D call uncertain. This sequence was found in a young woman in good health. CDR3 protein: CASSLPLVGNTIYF. The CDR3 coding sequence is TGTGCCAGCAGCTTACCTCTAGTCGGAAACACCATATATTTT.